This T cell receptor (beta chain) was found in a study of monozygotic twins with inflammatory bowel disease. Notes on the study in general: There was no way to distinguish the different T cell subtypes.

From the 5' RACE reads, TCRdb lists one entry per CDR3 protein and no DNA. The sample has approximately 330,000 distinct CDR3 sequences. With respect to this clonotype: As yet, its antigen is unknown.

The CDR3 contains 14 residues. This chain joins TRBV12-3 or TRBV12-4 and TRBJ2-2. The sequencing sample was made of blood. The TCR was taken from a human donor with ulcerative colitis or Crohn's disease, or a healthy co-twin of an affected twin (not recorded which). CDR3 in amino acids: CASSLFRNTGELFF.